Listed below are T cell receptor beta chains from one sample, sequenced in a study of blood T cells in healthy people across ages. TCRdb ran MiXCR on the 5' RACE reads and lists one entry per CDR3 protein. The sample lists 750,000 to 850,000 distinct CDR3 sequences, 25% occurring once. In addition, the sample was reused for a study of T cells of mothers and their children.

Specimen: blood. These receptors were obtained from a boy aged 10-17 years in good health. The CDR3 runs from the conserved cysteine through the conserved F or W. D genes are given only for firm matches. Size is stated for part of the rows, as once, few or many counts, or as a class when the clone is expanded.

j_call clone_size d_call v_call cdr3_aa cdr3_nt
TRBJ2-5 few - TRBV21-1 CASSRGQGVGETQYF TGTGCCAGCAGCAGAGGACAGGGGGTAGGAGAGACCCAGTACTTC
TRBJ2-7 few TRBD2 TRBV29-1 CSVVAGTVSYEQYF TGCAGCGTTGTAGCGGGAACTGTTTCCTACGAGCAGTACTTC
TRBJ2-1 - TRBD2 TRBV20-1 CSARDGSGGSDNEQFF TGCAGTGCTAGAGATGGGTCGGGGGGGTCGGACAATGAGCAGTTCTTC
TRBJ1-4 - TRBD1 TRBV14 CASSQYGQGVNEKLFF TGTGCCAGCAGCCAATACGGACAGGGGGTCAATGAAAAACTGTTTTTT
TRBJ2-4 - - TRBV4-3 CASSQRNYGEYIQYF TGCGCCAGCAGCCAAAGGAATTACGGGGAGTACATTCAGTACTTC
TRBJ1-2 few - TRBV6-5 CASSVTGSFYGYTF TGTGCCAGCTCAGTCACCGGCAGCTTCTATGGCTACACCTTC
TRBJ2-1 few - TRBV7-2 CASSLAQARSNEQFF TGTGCCAGCAGCTTAGCACAGGCCAGGTCCAATGAGCAGTTCTTC
TRBJ2-7 many - TRBV29-1 CSVVSGTYEQYF TGCAGCGTTGTCTCAGGGACCTACGAGCAGTACTTC
TRBJ1-4 - - TRBV5-4 CASSLVGAQEKLFF TGTGCCAGCAGCTTGGTGGGGGCGCAAGAAAAACTGTTTTTT
TRBJ1-4 - - TRBV13 CASSNSEKLFF TGTGCCAGTTCCAACTCCGAAAAACTGTTTTTT
TRBJ2-6 few - TRBV29-1 CSVNVQGGGANVLTF TGCAGCGTTAATGTGCAGGGTGGTGGGGCCAACGTCCTGACTTTC
TRBJ2-7 few - TRBV28 CASSSMPSGTHLTYEQYF TGTGCCAGCAGTTCCATGCCTTCCGGGACGCACTTAACCTACGAGCAGTACTTC
TRBJ1-2 few - TRBV6-9 CASIRSPLHYSYTF TGTGCCAGCATTCGATCTCCACTCCACTATAGCTACACCTTC
TRBJ2-5 - - TRBV7-8 CASSLARAGAWVFYF TGTGCCAGCAGCTTAGCGCGCGCGGGGGCCTGGGTATTCTACTTC